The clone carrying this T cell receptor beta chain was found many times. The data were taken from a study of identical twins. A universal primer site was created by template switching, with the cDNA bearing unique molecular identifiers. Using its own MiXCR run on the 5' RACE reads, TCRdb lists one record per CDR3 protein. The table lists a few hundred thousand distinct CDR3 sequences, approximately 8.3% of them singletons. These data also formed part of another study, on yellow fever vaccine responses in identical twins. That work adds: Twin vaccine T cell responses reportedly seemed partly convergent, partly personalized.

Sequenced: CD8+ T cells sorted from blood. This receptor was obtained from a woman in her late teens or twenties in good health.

CDR3 region: CATSSDRETGELFF. CDR3 in DNA: TGTGCCACCAGCAGCGACAGGGAGACCGGGGAGCTGTTTTTT. The V gene is TRBV15, the J gene TRBJ2-2; 7 positions match TRBD1. This CDR3 has 14 residues. V shed 3 bases, J shed 5 bases, and the junction held 3 bases outside the gene matches. CDR1 and CDR2 (germline): LNHNV, YYDKDF (reference sequence).